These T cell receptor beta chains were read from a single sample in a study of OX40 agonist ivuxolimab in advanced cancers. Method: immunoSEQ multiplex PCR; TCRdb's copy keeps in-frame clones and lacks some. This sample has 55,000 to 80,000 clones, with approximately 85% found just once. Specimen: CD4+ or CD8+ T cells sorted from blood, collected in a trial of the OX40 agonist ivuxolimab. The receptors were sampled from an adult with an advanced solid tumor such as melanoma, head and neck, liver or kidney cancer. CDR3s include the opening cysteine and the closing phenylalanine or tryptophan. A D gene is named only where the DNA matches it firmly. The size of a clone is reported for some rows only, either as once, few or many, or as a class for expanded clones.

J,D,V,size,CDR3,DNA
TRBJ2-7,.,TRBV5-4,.,CASTNRVSGNEQYF,TGTGCCAGCACCAACAGGGTTTCCGGGAACGAGCAGTACTTC
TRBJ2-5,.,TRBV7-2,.,CASSLDRPRGETQYF,TGTGCCAGCAGCTTAGATAGGCCCAGAGGGGAGACCCAGTACTTC
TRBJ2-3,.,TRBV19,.,CASSLWASRDTQYF,TGTGCCAGTAGTTTATGGGCGTCGCGAGATACGCAGTATTTT
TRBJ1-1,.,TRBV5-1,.,CASSPPGAMNTEAFF,TGCGCCAGCAGCCCCCCAGGCGCTATGAACACTGAAGCTTTCTTT
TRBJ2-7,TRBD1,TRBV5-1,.,CASRWDSYTYEQYF,TGCGCCAGCCGATGGGACAGTTACACCTACGAGCAGTACTTC
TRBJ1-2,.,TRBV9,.,CASSVDSGTIYGYTF,TGTGCCAGCAGCGTTGACTCCGGGACAATCTATGGCTACACCTTC
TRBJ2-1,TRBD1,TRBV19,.,CASSMMQGADNEQFF,TGTGCCAGTAGTATGATGCAGGGGGCGGACAATGAGCAGTTCTTC
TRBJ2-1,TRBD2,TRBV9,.,CASSFSGGSYNEQFF,TGTGCCAGCAGCTTCAGCGGGGGGTCCTACAATGAGCAGTTCTTC
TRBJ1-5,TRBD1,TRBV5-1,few,CASSLGVGGMNQPQHF,TGCGCCAGCAGCTTGGGGGTAGGGGGCATGAATCAGCCCCAGCATTTT
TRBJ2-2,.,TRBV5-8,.,CASNLYSTGELFF,TGTGCCAGCAATTTATATAGCACCGGGGAGCTGTTTTTT
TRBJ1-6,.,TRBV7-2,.,CASSLEQLAPLHF,TGTGCCAGCAGCTTAGAGCAGTTGGCACCCCTCCACTTT
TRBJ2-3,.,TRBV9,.,CASSVRGFSTDTQYF,TGTGCCAGCAGCGTAAGGGGGTTTAGCACAGATACGCAGTATTTT
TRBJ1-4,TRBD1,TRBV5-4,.,CASSLMGQGEVKLFF,TGTGCCAGCAGCTTGATGGGACAGGGCGAAGTAAAACTGTTTTTT
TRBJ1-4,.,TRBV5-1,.,CASSPGGQGGNEKLFF,TGCGCCAGCAGCCCTGGTGGCCAGGGTGGTAATGAAAAACTGTTTTTT
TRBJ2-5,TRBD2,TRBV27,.,CASSPRTSGTHETQYF,TGTGCCAGCAGTCCTCGGACTAGCGGGACCCATGAGACCCAGTACTTC
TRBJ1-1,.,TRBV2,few,CASSEAETVTEAFF,TGTGCCAGCAGTGAAGCGGAGACAGTTACTGAAGCTTTCTTT
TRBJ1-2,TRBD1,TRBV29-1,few,CSVGGQYGYTF,TGCAGCGTTGGGGGACAGTATGGCTACACCTTC
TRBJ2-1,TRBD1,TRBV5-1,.,CASSFAGGNDEQFF,TGCGCCAGCAGCTTTGCAGGGGGCAACGATGAGCAGTTCTTC
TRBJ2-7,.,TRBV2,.,CASSYYEQYF,TGTGCCAGCAGTTACTACGAGCAGTACTTC
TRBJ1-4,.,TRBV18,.,CASSVDRINEKLFF,TGTGCCAGCTCCGTGGACAGAATTAATGAAAAACTGTTTTTT
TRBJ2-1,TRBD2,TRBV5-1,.,CASSLAGVTYNEQFF,TGCGCCAGCAGCTTAGCGGGAGTGACCTACAATGAGCAGTTCTTC
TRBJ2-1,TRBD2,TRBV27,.,CASGVGLAGNEQFF,TGTGCCAGCGGTGTGGGACTAGCGGGTAATGAGCAGTTCTTC
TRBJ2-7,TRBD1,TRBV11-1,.,CASSSGTRTGWEQYF,TGTGCCAGCAGCTCTGGCACCCGGACAGGCTGGGAGCAGTACTTC
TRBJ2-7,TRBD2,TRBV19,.,CASSTSGSASYEQYF,TGTGCCAGTAGTACTAGCGGGAGCGCCTCCTACGAGCAGTACTTC
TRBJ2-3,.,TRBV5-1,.,CASSLGDFETDTQYF,TGCGCCAGCAGCTTGGGGGATTTCGAGACAGATACGCAGTATTTT
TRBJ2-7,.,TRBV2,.,CASSGLLSSYEQYF,TGTGCCAGCAGTGGGCTTTTGAGCTCCTACGAGCAGTACTTC
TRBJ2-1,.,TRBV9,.,CASSVGAGVEGEQFF,TGTGCCAGCAGCGTAGGTGCAGGGGTCGAGGGTGAGCAGTTCTTC
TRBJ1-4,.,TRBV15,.,CATSRGGTTNEKLFF,TGTGCCACCAGCAGAGGCGGGACAACTAATGAAAAACTGTTTTTT
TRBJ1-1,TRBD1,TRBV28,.,CASSAGGGRFSSGNTEAFF,TGTGCCAGCAGTGCAGGAGGGGGCAGATTCTCTTCGGGGAACACTGAAGCTTTCTTT
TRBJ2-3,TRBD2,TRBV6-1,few,CASRETSGSTDTQYF,TGTGCCAGCAGAGAGACTAGCGGTAGCACAGATACGCAGTATTTT
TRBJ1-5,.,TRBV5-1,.,CASSSGQGAQHF,TGCGCCAGCAGCTCCGGGCAAGGGGCCCAGCATTTT
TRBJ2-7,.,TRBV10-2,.,CASTLGGGMTYEQYF,TGCGCCAGCACTCTGGGAGGGGGCATGACCTACGAGCAGTACTTC
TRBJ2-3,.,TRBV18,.,CASSPGRNTDTQYF,TGTGCCAGCTCACCAGGACGAAACACAGATACGCAGTATTTT
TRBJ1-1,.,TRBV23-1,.,CASSPWWVWLNTEAFF,TGCGCCAGCAGTCCTTGGTGGGTATGGTTGAACACTGAAGCTTTCTTT
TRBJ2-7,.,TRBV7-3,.,CASSLLQGPYEQYF,TGTGCCAGCAGCTTACTACAGGGCCCCTACGAGCAGTACTTC
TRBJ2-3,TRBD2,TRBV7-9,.,CASSPSSVAGGHTQYF,TGTGCCAGCAGCCCCTCCTCGGTGGCGGGAGGTCATACGCAGTATTTT
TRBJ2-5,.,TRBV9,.,CASSAGAGSETQYF,TGTGCCAGCAGCGCTGGGGCAGGGAGTGAGACCCAGTACTTC
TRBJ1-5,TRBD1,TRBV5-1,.,CASSPGTVDQPQHF,TGCGCCAGCAGCCCCGGGACAGTGGATCAGCCCCAGCATTTT
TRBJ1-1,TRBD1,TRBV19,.,CASTARDRGILGTEAFF,TGTGCCAGTACCGCCCGGGACAGGGGGATTTTGGGCACTGAAGCTTTCTTT
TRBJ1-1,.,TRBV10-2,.,CASRQEGRKAFF,TGCGCCAGCAGGCAGGAGGGACGCAAAGCTTTCTTT
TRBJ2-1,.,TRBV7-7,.,CASSKDEALGNEQFF,TGTGCCAGCAGCAAAGACGAGGCCCTAGGAAATGAGCAGTTCTTC
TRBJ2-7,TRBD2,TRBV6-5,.,CASSYTAGVYEQYF,TGTGCCAGCAGTTACACCGCGGGGGTCTACGAGCAGTACTTC
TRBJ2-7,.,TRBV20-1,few,CSARDQYEQYF,TGCAGTGCTAGAGATCAATACGAGCAGTACTTC
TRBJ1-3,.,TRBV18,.,CASSPPYPAGNTIYF,TGTGCCAGCTCACCACCGTATCCGGCTGGAAACACCATATATTTT
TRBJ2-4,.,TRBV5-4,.,CASSLGSGKNIQYF,TGTGCCAGCAGCTTAGGGTCGGGCAAAAACATTCAGTACTTC
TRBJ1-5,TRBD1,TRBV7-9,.,CASSRGTGDQPQHF,TGTGCCAGCAGCCGAGGGACAGGGGATCAGCCCCAGCATTTT
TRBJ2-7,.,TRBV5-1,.,CASSLGQSYEQYF,TGCGCCAGCAGCTTAGGACAGTCCTACGAGCAGTACTTC
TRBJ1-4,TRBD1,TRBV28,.,CASRGQGVLRGGNEKLFF,TGTGCCAGCAGGGGACAGGGGGTACTTCGGGGAGGGAATGAAAAACTGTTTTTT
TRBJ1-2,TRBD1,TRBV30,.,CAGTGAPNYGYTF,TGTGCCGGGACAGGGGCCCCTAACTATGGCTACACCTTC
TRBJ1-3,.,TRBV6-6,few,CASSYSGGTKGNTIYF,TGTGCCAGCAGTTACTCGGGAGGGACAAAAGGAAACACCATATATTTT
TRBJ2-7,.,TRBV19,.,CASGRGEAVGYEQYF,TGTGCCAGCGGTAGAGGGGAAGCGGTTGGCTACGAGCAGTACTTC
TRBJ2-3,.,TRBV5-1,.,CASRREADTQYF,TGCGCCAGCAGGCGTGAAGCAGATACGCAGTATTTT
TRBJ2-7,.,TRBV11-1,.,CASSSMSHEQYF,TGTGCCAGCAGCTCAATGAGCCACGAGCAGTACTTC
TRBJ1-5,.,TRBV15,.,CATSRETRGRVNWPQHF,TGTGCCACCAGCAGAGAAACGAGGGGAAGGGTCAATTGGCCCCAGCATTTT
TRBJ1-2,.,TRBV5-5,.,CASSPNWAGNYGYTF,TGTGCCAGCAGCCCTAATTGGGCAGGGAACTATGGCTACACCTTC
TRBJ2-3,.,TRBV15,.,CATSTTGRSTDTQYF,TGTGCCACCAGCACCACTGGCCGTAGCACAGATACGCAGTATTTT
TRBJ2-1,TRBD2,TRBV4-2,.,CASSQDPGLADNEQFF,TGTGCCAGCAGCCAAGATCCGGGACTAGCGGACAATGAGCAGTTCTTC
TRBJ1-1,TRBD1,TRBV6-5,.,CASQIYRGQEAFF,TGTGCCAGCCAAATATACAGGGGTCAGGAAGCTTTCTTT